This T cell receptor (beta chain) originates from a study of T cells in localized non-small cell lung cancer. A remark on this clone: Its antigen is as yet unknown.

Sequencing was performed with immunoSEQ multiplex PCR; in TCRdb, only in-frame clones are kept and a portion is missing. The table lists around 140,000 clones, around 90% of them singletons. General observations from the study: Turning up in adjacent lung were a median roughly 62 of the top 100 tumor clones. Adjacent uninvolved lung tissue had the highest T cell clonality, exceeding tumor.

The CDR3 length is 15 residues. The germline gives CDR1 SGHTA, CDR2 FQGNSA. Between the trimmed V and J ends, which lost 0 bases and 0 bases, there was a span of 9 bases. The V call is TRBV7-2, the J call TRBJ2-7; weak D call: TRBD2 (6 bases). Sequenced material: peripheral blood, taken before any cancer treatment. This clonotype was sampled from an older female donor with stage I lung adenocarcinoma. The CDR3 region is CASSLAVGSSYEQYF. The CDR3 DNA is TGTGCCAGCAGCTTAGCCGTCGGGAGCTCCTACGAGCAGTACTTC.